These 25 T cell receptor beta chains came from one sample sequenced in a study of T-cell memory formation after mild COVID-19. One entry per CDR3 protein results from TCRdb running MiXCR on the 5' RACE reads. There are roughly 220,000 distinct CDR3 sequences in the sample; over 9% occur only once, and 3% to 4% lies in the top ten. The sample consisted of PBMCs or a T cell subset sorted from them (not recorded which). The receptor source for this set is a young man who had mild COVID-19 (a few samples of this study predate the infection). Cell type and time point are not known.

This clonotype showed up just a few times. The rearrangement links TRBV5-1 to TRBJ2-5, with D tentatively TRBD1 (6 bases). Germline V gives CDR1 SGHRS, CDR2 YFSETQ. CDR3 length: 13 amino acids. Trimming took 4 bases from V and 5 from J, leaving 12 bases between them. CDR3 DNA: TGCGCCAGCAGCGGCACAGGGTTGGAGACCCAGTACTTC. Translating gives CASSGTGLETQYF.

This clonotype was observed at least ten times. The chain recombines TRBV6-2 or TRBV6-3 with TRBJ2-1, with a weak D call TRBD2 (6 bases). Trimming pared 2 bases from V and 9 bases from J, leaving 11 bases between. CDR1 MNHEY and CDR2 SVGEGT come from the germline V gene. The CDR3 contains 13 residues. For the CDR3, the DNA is TGTGCCAGCAGTTACGTGGGGGGTAGTGAGCAGTTCTTC. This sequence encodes CASSYVGGSEQFF.

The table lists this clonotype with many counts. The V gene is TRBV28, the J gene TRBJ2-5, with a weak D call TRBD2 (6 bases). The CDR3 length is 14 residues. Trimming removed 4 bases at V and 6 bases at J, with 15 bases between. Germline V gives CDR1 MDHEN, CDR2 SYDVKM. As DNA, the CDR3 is TGTGCCAGCAGTTCCGGGACTGCCAAGAAGACCCAGTACTTC. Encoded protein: CASSSGTAKKTQYF.

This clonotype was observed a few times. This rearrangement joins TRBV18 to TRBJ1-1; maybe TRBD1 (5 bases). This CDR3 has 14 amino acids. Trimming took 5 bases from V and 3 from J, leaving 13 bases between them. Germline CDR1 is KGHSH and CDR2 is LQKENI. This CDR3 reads CASSSQGRDTEAFF. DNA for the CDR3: TGTGCCAGCTCATCGCAGGGTAGGGACACTGAAGCTTTCTTT.

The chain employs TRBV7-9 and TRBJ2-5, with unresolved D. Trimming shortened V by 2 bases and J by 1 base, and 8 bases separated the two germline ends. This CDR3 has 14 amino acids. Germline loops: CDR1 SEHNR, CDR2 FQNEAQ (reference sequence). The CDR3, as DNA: TGTGCCAGCAGCTTACTAAGTCCCCAAGAGACCCAGTACTTC. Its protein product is CASSLLSPQETQYF.

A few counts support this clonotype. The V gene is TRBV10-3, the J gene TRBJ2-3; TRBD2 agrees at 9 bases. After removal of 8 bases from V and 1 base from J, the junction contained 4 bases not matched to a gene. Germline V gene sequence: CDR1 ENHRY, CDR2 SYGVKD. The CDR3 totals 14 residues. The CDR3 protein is CAIRRLAGTDTQYF. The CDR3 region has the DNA TGTGCCATCCGGAGACTAGCGGGCACAGATACGCAGTATTTT.

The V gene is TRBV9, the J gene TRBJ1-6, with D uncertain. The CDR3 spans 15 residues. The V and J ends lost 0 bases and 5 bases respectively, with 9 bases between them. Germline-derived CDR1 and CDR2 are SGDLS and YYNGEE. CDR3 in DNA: TGTGCCAGCAGCGTAGATCCCGGGGATAATTCACCCCTCCACTTT. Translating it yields CASSVDPGDNSPLHF.

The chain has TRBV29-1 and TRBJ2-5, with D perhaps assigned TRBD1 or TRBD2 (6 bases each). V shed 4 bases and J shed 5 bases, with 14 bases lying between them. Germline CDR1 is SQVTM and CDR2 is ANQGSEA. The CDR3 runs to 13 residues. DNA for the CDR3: TGCAGCGTTGGGGACGGGGGCTGGGAGACCCAGTACTTC. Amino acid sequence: CSVGDGGWETQYF.

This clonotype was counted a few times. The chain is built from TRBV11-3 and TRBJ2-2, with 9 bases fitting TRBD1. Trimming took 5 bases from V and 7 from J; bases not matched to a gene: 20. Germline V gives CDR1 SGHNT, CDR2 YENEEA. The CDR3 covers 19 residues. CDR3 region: CASSTDGWSDRGSGGELFF. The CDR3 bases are TGTGCCAGCAGCACGGATGGATGGTCGGACAGGGGAAGCGGCGGGGAGCTGTTTTTT. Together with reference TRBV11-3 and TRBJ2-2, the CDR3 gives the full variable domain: EAGVVQSPRYKIIEKKQPVAFWCNPISGHNTLYWYLQNLGQGPELLIRYENEEAVDDSQLPKDRFSAERLKGVDSTLKIQPAELGDSAVYLCASSTDGWSDRGSGGELFFGEGSRLTVL.

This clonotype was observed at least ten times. The CDR3 reads CASSLASLQGYTF. CDR3 bases: TGTGCCAGCAGCCTCGCGAGTCTGCAGGGCTACACCTTC. The genes are TRBV6-5 and TRBJ1-2; D gene ambiguous. CDR3 length: 13 residues. V shed 6 bases and J shed 8 bases, with 16 bases lying between them. Germline V gene data show CDR1 as MNHEY and CDR2 as SVGAGI.

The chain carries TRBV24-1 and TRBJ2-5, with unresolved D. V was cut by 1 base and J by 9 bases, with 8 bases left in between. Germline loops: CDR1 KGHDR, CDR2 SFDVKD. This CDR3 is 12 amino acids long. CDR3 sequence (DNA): TGTGCCACCAGTGATTTTCTCGGAGCCCAGTACTTC. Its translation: CATSDFLGAQYF.

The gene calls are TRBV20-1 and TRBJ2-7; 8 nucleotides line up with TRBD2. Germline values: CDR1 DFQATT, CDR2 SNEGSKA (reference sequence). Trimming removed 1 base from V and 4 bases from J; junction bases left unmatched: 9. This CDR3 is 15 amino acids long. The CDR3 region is CSARAPGGPGYEQYF. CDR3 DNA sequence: TGCAGTGCTAGAGCCCCGGGGGGGCCAGGTTACGAGCAGTACTTC.

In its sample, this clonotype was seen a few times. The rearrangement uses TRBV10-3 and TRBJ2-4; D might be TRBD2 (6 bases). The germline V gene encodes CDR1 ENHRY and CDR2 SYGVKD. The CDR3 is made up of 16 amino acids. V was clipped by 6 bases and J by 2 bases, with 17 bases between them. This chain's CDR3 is CAISPGAEGTKNIQYF. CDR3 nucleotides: TGTGCCATCAGCCCGGGAGCTGAGGGAACCAAAAACATTCAGTACTTC.

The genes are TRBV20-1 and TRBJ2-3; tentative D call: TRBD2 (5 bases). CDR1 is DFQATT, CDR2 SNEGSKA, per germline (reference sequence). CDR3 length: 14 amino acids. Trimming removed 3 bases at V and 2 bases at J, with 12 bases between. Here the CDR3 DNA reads TGCAGTGCTAGGAGATCGGGGATCACAGATACGCAGTATTTT. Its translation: CSARRSGITDTQYF.

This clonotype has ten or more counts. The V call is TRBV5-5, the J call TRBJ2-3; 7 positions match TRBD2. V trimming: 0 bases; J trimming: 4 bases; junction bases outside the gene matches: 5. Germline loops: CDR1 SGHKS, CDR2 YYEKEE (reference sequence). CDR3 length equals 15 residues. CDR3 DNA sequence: TGTGCCAGCAGCTTGGCCGAGCGGGATGCAGATACGCAGTATTTT. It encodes CASSLAERDADTQYF.

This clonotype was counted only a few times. This chain's CDR3 is CASSMGLGADTQYF. The CDR3 DNA reads as TGTGCCAGTAGTATGGGTCTCGGGGCAGATACGCAGTATTTT. The chain links TRBV19 to TRBJ2-3; D possibly corresponds to TRBD2 (5 bases). The CDR3 covers 14 residues. Germline V CDR1 and CDR2: LNHDA, SQIVND (reference sequence). Trimming removed 3 bases at V and 4 bases at J, with 11 bases between.

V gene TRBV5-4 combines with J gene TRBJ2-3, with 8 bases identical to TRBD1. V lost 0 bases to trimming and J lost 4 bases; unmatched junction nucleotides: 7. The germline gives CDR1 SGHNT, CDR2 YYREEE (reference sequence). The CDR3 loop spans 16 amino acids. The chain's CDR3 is CASSLGPNRGADTQYF. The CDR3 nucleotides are TGTGCCAGCAGCTTGGGGCCTAACAGGGGGGCAGATACGCAGTATTTT. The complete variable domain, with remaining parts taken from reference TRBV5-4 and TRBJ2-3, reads ETGVTQSPTHLIKTRGQQVTLRCSSQSGHNTVSWYQQALGQGPQFIFQYYREEENGRGNFPPRFSGLQFPNYSSELNVNALELDDSALYLCASSLGPNRGADTQYFGPGTRLTVL.

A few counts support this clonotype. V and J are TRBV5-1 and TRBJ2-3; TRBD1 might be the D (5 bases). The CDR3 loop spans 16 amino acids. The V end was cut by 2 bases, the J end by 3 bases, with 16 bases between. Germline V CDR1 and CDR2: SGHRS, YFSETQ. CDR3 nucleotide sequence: TGCGCCAGCAGCTTACAGGTAGAGCGTAGAACAGATACGCAGTATTTT. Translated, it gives CASSLQVERRTDTQYF.

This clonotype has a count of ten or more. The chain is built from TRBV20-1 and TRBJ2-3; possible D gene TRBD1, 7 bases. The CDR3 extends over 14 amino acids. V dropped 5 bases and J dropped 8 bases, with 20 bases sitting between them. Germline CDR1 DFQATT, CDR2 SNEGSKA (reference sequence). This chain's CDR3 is CSAQYRGTGGTQYF. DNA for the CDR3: TGCAGTGCTCAGTACAGGGGAACCGGGGGTACGCAGTATTTT.

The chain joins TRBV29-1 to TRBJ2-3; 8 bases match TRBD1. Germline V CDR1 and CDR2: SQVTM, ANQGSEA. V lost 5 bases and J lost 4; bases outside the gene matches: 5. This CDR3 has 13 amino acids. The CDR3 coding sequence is TGCAGCGTTAAGGGACAGGAATCAGATACGCAGTATTTT. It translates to CSVKGQESDTQYF.

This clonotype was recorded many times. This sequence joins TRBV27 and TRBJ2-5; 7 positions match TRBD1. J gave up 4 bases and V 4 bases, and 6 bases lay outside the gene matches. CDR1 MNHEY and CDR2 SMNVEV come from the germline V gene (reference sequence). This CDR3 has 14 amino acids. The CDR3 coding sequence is TGTGCCAGCAGTTCTCGGGACAGTAGAGAGACCCAGTACTTC. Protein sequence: CASSSRDSRETQYF.

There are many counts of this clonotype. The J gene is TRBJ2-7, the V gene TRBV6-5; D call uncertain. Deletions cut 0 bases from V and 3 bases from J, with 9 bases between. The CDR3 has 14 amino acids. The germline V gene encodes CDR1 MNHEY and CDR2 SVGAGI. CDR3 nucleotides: TGTGCCAGCAGTTACTCCCTGGGTCTCTACGAGCAGTACTTC. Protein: CASSYSLGLYEQYF.

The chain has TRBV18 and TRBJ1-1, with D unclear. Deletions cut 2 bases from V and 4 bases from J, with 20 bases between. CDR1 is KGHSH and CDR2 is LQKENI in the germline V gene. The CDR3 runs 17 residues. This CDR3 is CASSPSPATWKSTEAFF. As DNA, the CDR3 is TGTGCCAGCTCACCAAGCCCAGCTACATGGAAGAGCACTGAAGCTTTCTTT.

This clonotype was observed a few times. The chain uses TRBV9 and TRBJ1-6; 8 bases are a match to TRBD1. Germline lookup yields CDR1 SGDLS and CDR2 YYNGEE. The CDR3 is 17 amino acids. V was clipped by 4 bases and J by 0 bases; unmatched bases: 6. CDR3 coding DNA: TGTGCCAGCAGCCTGGGACAGGAGAGCTCCTATAATTCACCCCTCCACTTT. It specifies CASSLGQESSYNSPLHF.

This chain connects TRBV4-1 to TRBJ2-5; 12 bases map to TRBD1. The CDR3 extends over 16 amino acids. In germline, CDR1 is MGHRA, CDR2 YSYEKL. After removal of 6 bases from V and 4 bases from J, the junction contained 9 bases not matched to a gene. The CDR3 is CASRGTRDRGRETQYF. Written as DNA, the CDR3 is TGCGCCAGCAGAGGGACTCGGGACAGGGGGCGAGAGACCCAGTACTTC.